This passage covers 14 T cell receptor beta chains from one sample sequenced in a study of cytomegalovirus exposure and HLA in healthy donors. This PCR relied on a set of 60 Vbeta primers and 13 Jbeta primers. Profiled with immunoSEQ multiplex PCR; TCRdb holds only in-frame clones, not every one. The sample lists about 130,000 clones; approximately 70% were seen once. The material sequenced was PBMCs. The receptor set was obtained from a woman in her sixties or seventies in good health and CMV-seropositive.

The rearrangement links TRBV29-1 to TRBJ1-1; D is unresolved. V was clipped by 5 bases and J by 8 bases, with 3 bases between them. Germline V gene lookup returns CDR1 SQVTM and CDR2 ANQGSEA. This CDR3 has 8 residues. The CDR3 region is CSVTEAFF. DNA of the CDR3: TGCAGCGTTACAGAAGCTTTCTTT. Full variable domain (outside the CDR3, taken from reference TRBV29-1 and TRBJ1-1): SAVISQKPSRDICQRGTSLTIQCQVDSQVTMMFWYRQQPGQSLTLIATANQGSEATYESGFVIDKFPISRPNLTFSTLTVSNMSPEDSSIYLCSVTEAFFGQGTRLTVV.

This clone was seen only a few times. This rearrangement joins TRBV10-1 to TRBJ2-7; tentative D call: TRBD2 (5 bases). Germline CDR1 is WNHNN and CDR2 is SYGVQD (reference sequence). CDR3 size: 16 residues. The V and J ends lost 3 bases and 0 bases respectively, with 15 bases between them. The CDR3 DNA reads TGCGCCAGCAGTGACCGGGCGGGCTTACTCTCCTACGAGCAGTACTTC. It is translated as CASSDRAGLLSYEQYF.

This clone has only a few counts. The V call is TRBV6-5, the J call TRBJ2-4; 9 bases map to TRBD1. Germline V gene lookup returns CDR1 MNHEY and CDR2 SVGAGI. V trimming: 6 bases; J trimming: 4 bases; junction bases outside the gene matches: 7. The CDR3 is made up of 15 amino acids. CDR3 sequence: CASRGSGTGKNIQYF. In DNA form, the CDR3 reads TGTGCCAGCAGGGGGTCCGGGACAGGGAAAAACATTCAGTACTTC.

The rearrangement uses TRBV6-5 and TRBJ1-6; 10 bases are shared with TRBD1. V was clipped by 5 bases and J by 10 bases; unmatched bases: 8. This CDR3 contains 15 residues. Germline CDR1 and CDR2: MNHEY and SVGAGI. CDR3 coding DNA: TGTGCCAGCAGTCGCCAAGGACAGGGGGACTCACCCCTCCACTTT. It encodes CASSRQGQGDSPLHF.

The gene calls are TRBV5-1 and TRBJ1-4, with D perhaps matching TRBD1 (6 bases). CDR1 SGHRS and CDR2 YFSETQ come from the germline V gene. Trimming removed 0 bases from V and 6 bases from J, with 9 bases in between. The CDR3 consists of 14 residues. CDR3 coding DNA: TGCGCCAGCAGCTTGGATCCAGGGGATGAAAAACTGTTTTTT. It specifies CASSLDPGDEKLFF.

The chain uses TRBV7-3 and TRBJ1-1; possible D gene TRBD1, 5 bases. The CDR3 has 14 residues. Germline assignment: CDR1 SGHTA and CDR2 FQGTGA. V lost 5 bases and J 4 bases, leaving 14 bases between the germline ends. As DNA, the CDR3 is TGTGCCAGCAGCCCCCGGGGGGGACCCACTGAAGCTTTCTTT. Protein: CASSPRGGPTEAFF.

The rearrangement uses TRBV7-2 and TRBJ1-5, with 11 bases aligning to TRBD1. This CDR3 has 15 residues. Germline V gene data show CDR1 as SGHTA and CDR2 as FQGNSA. After removal of 3 bases from V and 6 bases from J, the junction contained 4 bases not matched to a gene. The chain's CDR3 is CASSFGQGASQPQHF. CDR3 sequence (DNA): TGTGCCAGCAGCTTTGGACAGGGGGCGAGTCAGCCCCAGCATTTT.

V and J are TRBV5-1 and TRBJ2-2; D gene uncertain. In germline, CDR1 is SGHRS, CDR2 YFSETQ. Trimming shortened V by 0 bases and J by 0 bases, and 6 bases separated the two germline ends. The CDR3 has 15 amino acids. The CDR3 region is CASSLVAANTGELFF. CDR3 in DNA: TGCGCCAGCAGCTTGGTGGCTGCGAACACCGGGGAGCTGTTTTTT.

The genes are TRBV7-9 and TRBJ2-5, with D perhaps matching TRBD1 (6 bases). The J call is in doubt because the DNA end fits TRBJ2-7 better. Per the germline V gene, CDR1 is SEHNR and CDR2 is FQNEAQ (reference sequence). The CDR3 has 14 amino acids. CDR3 DNA: TGTGCCAGCAGCTTAAGGCAGGGGACCTACGAGCAGTACTTC. Translated: CASSLRQGTYEQYF.

This clone showed up just a few times. This rearrangement joins TRBV27 to TRBJ1-1; 10 bases align to TRBD1. The CDR3 spans 14 residues. Germline CDR1 reads MNHEY; CDR2 reads SMNVEV (reference sequence). Germline trimming cut 6 bases from V and 4 bases from J; bases unmatched to any gene: 5. Here the CDR3 reads CASRRGQGGTEAFF. For the CDR3, the DNA is TGTGCCAGCAGACGCGGACAGGGGGGCACTGAAGCTTTCTTT.

The chain joins TRBV18 to TRBJ1-5; 7 nucleotides agree with TRBD1. V dropped 1 base and J dropped 6; count of bases not matched to a gene: 3. Germline CDR1 is KGHSH and CDR2 is LQKENI. The CDR3 spans 14 residues. CDR3: CASSPQGAGQPQHF. The DNA for the CDR3 is TGTGCCAGCTCACCACAGGGGGCTGGTCAGCCCCAGCATTTT.

As to this clone: A read error may account for a junction end that differs from germline. The rearrangement joins TRBV7-9 to TRBJ1-1, with 7 bases identical to TRBD1. From germline, CDR1 is SEHNR and CDR2 FQNEAQ (reference sequence). This CDR3 comprises 14 residues. DNA for the CDR3: TGTTCCAGCAGCCTAGGGGGCGCAAGGTCTGAAGCTTTCTTT. This gives the protein CSSSLGGARSEAFF.

This clone was observed a single time. The chain uses TRBV9 and TRBJ2-1; 9 nucleotides agree with TRBD2. From germline, CDR1 is SGDLS and CDR2 YYNGEE. V was clipped by 4 bases and J by 3 bases; unmatched bases: 5. The CDR3 has 15 residues. CDR3 bases: TGTGCCAGCAGCTCAGAAGCGGGGGGCTACAATGAGCAGTTCTTC. Translating gives CASSSEAGGYNEQFF.

This clone turned up a few times. The chain employs TRBV2 and TRBJ2-5; weak D call: TRBD2 (5 bases). The V and J ends lost 6 bases and 2 bases respectively, with 13 bases between them. Germline CDR1 reads SNHLY; CDR2 reads FYNNEI. The CDR3 covers 14 residues. The CDR3 region has the DNA TGTGCCAGCAGACTTGTGAGGGAACAAGAGACCCAGTACTTC. Translated, it gives CASRLVREQETQYF.